This entry is about one T cell receptor beta chain. Antigen unknown. This specimen comes from a study of T cell responses to AZD1222 COVID-19 vaccine. Study outcomes and limitations: Nearly half of spike-specific TCRs reportedly go after variant regions that carry no mutations.

The repertoire was sequenced with immunoSEQ multiplex PCR; TCRdb's copy has only in-frame clones and lacks some. Of 110,000 to 150,000 clones listed, approximately 90% were seen once; the top ten hold 2.5% to 3.5%. The TCR was taken from an adult who received the AZD1222 COVID-19 vaccine. Sequencing used peripheral blood, obtained 28 days after the second AZD1222 dose.

DNA for the CDR3: TGTGCCAGCAGCCAAGGTAGCGGCATACAAGAGACCCAGTACTTC. Encoded protein: CASSQGSGIQETQYF. The V call is TRBV3-1 (or the pseudogene TRBV3-2), the J call TRBJ2-5; tentative D call: TRBD2 (6 bases). The CDR3 has 15 residues. Germline V gene data show CDR1 as LGHDT and CDR2 as YNNKEL (reference sequence). V gave up 1 base and J gave up 2 bases, with 11 bases separating them.